This TCR beta chain was captured by sequencing in a study of cytomegalovirus exposure and HLA in healthy donors. Study-level points and caveats: Presence/absence analyses rested on an assumption that sequencing depth was roughly uniform across donors. The CMV antigen specificity of a few CMV-associated chains was confirmed through in vitro analysis. In an earlier analysis, about 87% or about 30%: the productive usage of most TCR beta V segments.

PCR amplification relied on 60 Vbeta primers (plus 13 Jbeta primers). Only in-frame clones appear in the TCRdb table, and some are missing; sequencing was by immunoSEQ multiplex PCR. The sample comprises 85,000 to 110,000 clones, around 61% of which are singletons, and roughly 3.3% rests with the top ten. Healthy individuals who donated bone marrow served as the donors. As to this clone: Its matching antigen is unknown.

V lost 7 bases and J 5 bases, leaving 14 bases between the germline ends. The CDR3 totals 13 residues. CDR1 MNHEY and CDR2 SMNVEV come from the germline V gene (reference sequence). V gene TRBV27 combines with J gene TRBJ1-1, with D perhaps TRBD1 (5 bases). The sequence was obtained from a woman aged 50 to 60 in good health and CMV-seronegative. Specimen: PBMCs. CDR3 coding DNA: TGTGCCAGCATGGGGGGGGTAGTTACTGAAGCTTTCTTT. It specifies CASMGGVVTEAFF.